The rows below give T cell receptor beta chains drawn from one sample of a study of shared clonotypes between healthy human individuals. TCRdb's copy holds only in-frame clones and misses some; the assay was immunoSEQ multiplex PCR. The table includes about 1.5 million clones, roughly 96% detected once. Sequencing was done on a sample of naive CD4+ T cells sorted from blood. These TCRs come from a man younger than 45 in good health. Each CDR3 is given with its conserved first and last residue. A D gene is named only where the DNA matches it firmly. Expanded clones get a size class; other rows say once, few or many, or leave the size out.

j_call	cdr3_length	v_call	clone_size	d_call	cdr3_aa	cdr3_nt
TRBJ2-1	16	TRBV9	-	-	CASSVGSTDSYNEQFF	TGTGCCAGCAGCGTAGGGTCGACGGACTCCTACAATGAGCAGTTCTTC
TRBJ2-1	17	TRBV2	-	TRBD2	CASSPGTSGRARYEQFF	TGTGCCAGCAGTCCCGGGACTAGCGGGAGGGCCCGGTATGAGCAGTTCTTC
TRBJ2-3	15	TRBV18	-	TRBD1	CASSPGTGSTDTQYF	TGTGCCAGCTCCCCGGGGACAGGGAGCACAGATACGCAGTATTTT
TRBJ1-4	15	TRBV6-5	-	-	CASSYIGKREEKLFF	TGTGCCAGCAGTTATATCGGAAAGCGAGAGGAAAAACTGTTTTTT
TRBJ1-1	13	TRBV6-1	-	-	CASNLDQFYEAFF	TGTGCCAGCAACCTGGACCAATTTTATGAAGCTTTCTTT
TRBJ1-4	14	TRBV28	-	TRBD1	CASSFRGLGWELFF	TGTGCCAGCAGTTTCAGGGGGCTCGGGTGGGAACTGTTTTTT
TRBJ1-4	15	TRBV6-5	-	-	CASSYRKVSLEKLFF	TGTGCCAGCAGTTACCGTAAAGTGTCCCTTGAAAAACTGTTTTTT
TRBJ2-7	16	TRBV7-9	-	-	CASSPRTWQGAYEQYF	TGTGCCAGCAGCCCCCGCACCTGGCAGGGAGCCTACGAGCAGTACTTC
TRBJ2-7	15	TRBV7-8	-	-	CASSPRTVSSYEQYF	TGTGCCAGCAGCCCGCGGACGGTCTCCTCCTACGAGCAGTACTTC
TRBJ2-2	13	TRBV10-2	-	-	CASEGDNTGELFF	TGCGCCAGCGAGGGGGATAACACCGGGGAGCTGTTTTTT
TRBJ2-3	16	TRBV6-1	-	-	CASSEAHSTNTDTQYF	TGTGCCAGCAGTGAAGCGCATAGTACTAACACAGATACGCAGTATTTT
TRBJ1-5	14	TRBV19	-	TRBD1	CASTTGFSNQPQHF	TGTGCCAGTACGACAGGGTTCAGCAATCAGCCCCAGCATTTT
TRBJ2-3	17	TRBV15	-	-	CATSRDLSIISTDTQYF	TGTGCCACCAGCAGAGATCTATCCATCATTAGCACAGATACGCAGTATTTT
TRBJ1-1	16	TRBV11-2	-	TRBD1	CASSANRQGANTEAFF	TGTGCCAGCAGCGCCAATCGACAGGGGGCGAACACTGAAGCTTTCTTT
TRBJ2-7	13	TRBV28	-	TRBD2	CASSTWTSVEQYF	TGTGCCAGCAGTACGTGGACTAGTGTCGAGCAGTACTTC
TRBJ2-5	17	TRBV7-2	-	TRBD2	CASSLPPLLAGGETQYF	TGTGCCAGCAGCTTACCCCCGTTACTAGCGGGAGGAGAGACCCAGTACTTC
TRBJ1-2	15	TRBV28	-	-	CASSFSSWDNYGYTF	TGTGCCAGCAGTTTCTCGTCCTGGGATAACTATGGCTACACCTTC
TRBJ2-3	15	TRBV19	-	TRBD2	CASSPPKREGVSGYF	TGTGCCAGTAGTCCCCCTAAGCGGGAGGGGGTCTCAGGGTATTTT
TRBJ1-2	13	TRBV6-1	once	-	CASSDSNDYGYTF	TGTGCCAGCAGTGACAGTAACGACTATGGCTACACCTTC
TRBJ2-1	18	TRBV4-3	-	TRBD2	CASSQDPPETSGRDEQFF	TGCGCCAGCAGCCAAGATCCCCCGGAGACTAGCGGGAGAGATGAGCAGTTCTTC
TRBJ1-1	16	TRBV29-1	-	-	CSVGSLWGRGDTEAFF	TGCAGCGTTGGATCACTTTGGGGGAGAGGGGACACTGAAGCTTTCTTT
TRBJ2-3	16	TRBV30	-	-	CAWSVWLALRTDTQYF	TGTGCCTGGAGTGTATGGCTAGCGTTACGCACAGATACGCAGTATTTT
TRBJ1-3	18	TRBV18	-	-	CASSPPRGRGTSGNTIYF	TGTGCCAGCTCACCCCCAAGGGGCAGAGGGACCTCTGGAAACACCATATATTTT
TRBJ1-2	16	TRBV7-9	once	-	CASSLSGRDLNYGYTF	TGTGCCAGCAGCTTATCAGGGCGTGATCTCAACTATGGCTACACCTTC
TRBJ2-2	11	TRBV5-4	-	-	CASSSYIELFF	TGTGCCAGCAGCTCCTACATCGAGCTGTTTTTT
TRBJ2-1	18	TRBV14	-	TRBD2	CASSFRTSGRALYNEQFF	TGTGCCAGCAGTTTCCGGACTAGCGGGAGGGCCCTCTACAATGAGCAGTTCTTC
TRBJ1-4	13	TRBV30	-	-	CAWSVSVNEKLFF	TGTGCCTGGAGTGTATCTGTAAATGAAAAACTGTTTTTT
TRBJ2-1	13	TRBV4-3	-	-	CASSQEPAGEQFF	TGCGCCAGCAGCCAAGAACCCGCCGGTGAGCAGTTCTTC
TRBJ2-1	15	TRBV13	-	TRBD2	CASSLVASGSLTQFF	TGTGCCAGCAGCTTAGTTGCTAGCGGGAGTTTGACGCAGTTCTTC
TRBJ1-3	14	TRBV18	-	-	CASSLDSNGDTIYF	TGTGCCAGCTCACTCGACAGCAACGGGGACACCATATATTTT
TRBJ2-1	14	TRBV28	-	-	CASSLSSSGNEQFF	TGTGCCAGCAGTTTAAGCTCGAGTGGCAATGAGCAGTTCTTC
TRBJ2-7	16	TRBV6-6	-	-	CASSYFQSLSSYEQYF	TGTGCCAGCAGTTACTTTCAAAGCCTATCCTCCTACGAGCAGTACTTC
TRBJ2-7	11	TRBV5-8	-	-	CASSLLLEQYF	TGTGCCAGCAGCCTGCTGCTCGAGCAGTACTTC
TRBJ2-7	15	TRBV7-9	-	-	CASSSRPGGVNEQYF	TGTGCCAGCAGCTCCCGTCCCGGTGGGGTCAACGAGCAGTACTTC
TRBJ2-1	15	TRBV5-1	-	-	CASSIDSLVEKKQFF	TGCGCCAGCAGCATTGACAGTCTCGTGGAGAAAAAGCAGTTCTTC
TRBJ2-5	14	TRBV6-5	-	-	CASTQTRGGPTQYF	TGTGCCAGCACCCAAACCAGGGGGGGGCCAACCCAGTACTTC
TRBJ2-1	15	TRBV6-9	-	-	CASSYLGQLYNEQFF	TGTGCCAGCAGTTATTTGGGTCAGCTATACAATGAGCAGTTCTTC
TRBJ2-7	11	TRBV7-8	-	-	CASSLTQEQYF	TGTGCCAGCAGCCTCACGCAGGAGCAGTACTTC
TRBJ1-5	14	TRBV28	once	TRBD1	CASTLGTGVQPQHF	TGTGCCAGCACCCTAGGGACAGGGGTCCAGCCCCAGCATTTT
TRBJ2-7	12	TRBV29-1	-	TRBD1	CSVGDRGDEQYF	TGCAGCGTTGGTGACAGGGGGGACGAGCAGTACTTC
TRBJ1-1	15	TRBV9	-	TRBD1	CASSVTWTGGTEAFF	TGTGCCAGCAGCGTCACATGGACAGGGGGCACTGAAGCTTTCTTT
TRBJ2-3	17	TRBV5-4	-	-	CASSLPGEAASTDTQYF	TGTGCCAGCAGCTTGCCCGGGGAGGCTGCTAGCACAGATACGCAGTATTTT
TRBJ2-5	13	TRBV10-3	-	TRBD1	CATTGQGIETQYF	TGTGCCACCACGGGACAGGGCATCGAGACCCAGTACTTC
TRBJ2-1	13	TRBV5-1	-	-	CASSRGDVDEQFF	TGCGCCAGCAGTCGAGGGGATGTGGATGAGCAGTTCTTC
TRBJ1-5	15	TRBV28	-	-	CASSFSGVGNQPQHF	TGTGCCAGCAGTTTCTCGGGGGTTGGCAATCAGCCCCAGCATTTT
TRBJ1-1	14	TRBV15	-	-	CATSRSHGAAEAFF	TGTGCCACCAGCAGATCCCACGGGGCGGCTGAAGCTTTCTTT
TRBJ2-2	13	TRBV10-1	-	-	CASSRKGTGELFF	TGCGCCAGCAGCCGCAAGGGCACCGGGGAGCTGTTTTTT
TRBJ2-7	19	TRBV5-1	-	TRBD1	CASTSSGGAPSKRTYEQYF	TGCGCCAGCACCTCTTCAGGGGGCGCCCCCTCAAAAAGGACCTACGAGCAGTACTTC
TRBJ2-1	16	TRBV5-1	-	TRBD2	CASSLAPTSGSNEQFF	TGCGCCAGCAGCTTGGCCCCGACTAGCGGGAGCAATGAGCAGTTCTTC
TRBJ1-1	13	TRBV28	-	TRBD1	CASTSGGATEAFF	TGTGCCAGCACCTCAGGGGGGGCCACTGAAGCTTTCTTT
TRBJ2-3	16	TRBV5-4	-	TRBD2	CASSLRSGSPTDTQYF	TGTGCCAGCAGCTTGCGTAGCGGGAGCCCCACAGATACGCAGTATTTT
TRBJ2-7	12	TRBV28	-	-	CASSLWGYEQYF	TGTGCCAGCAGTTTATGGGGATACGAGCAGTACTTC
TRBJ1-4	13	TRBV30	once	-	CAWRVQRDEKLFF	TGTGCCTGGAGAGTACAACGGGATGAAAAACTGTTTTTT
TRBJ1-4	14	TRBV19	once	-	CASSRAATNEKLFF	TGTGCCAGTAGTCGGGCCGCAACTAATGAAAAACTGTTTTTT
TRBJ2-1	13	TRBV7-2	-	-	CASSLLHYNEQFF	TGTGCCAGCAGCTTATTGCACTACAATGAGCAGTTCTTC
TRBJ2-7	14	TRBV29-1	-	-	CSVDPGPLAGEQYF	TGCAGCGTAGACCCGGGACCCCTCGCTGGTGAGCAGTACTTC